This note documents a single T cell receptor beta chain sequence. Its antigen is not known. This entry comes from a study of T cells in Graves' hyperthyroidism and ophthalmopathy. Study as a whole: At initial diagnosis, before any treatment had begun, peripheral blood was obtained. Study results and limitations: In the analysis, a 13 V-J model separated ophthalmopathy from stable hyperthyroidism.

V was cut by 5 bases and J by 4 bases, with 15 bases left in between. Germline V gene lookup returns CDR1 LNHDA and CDR2 SQIVND (reference sequence). CDR3 length: 15 amino acids. The source material, RNA transcripts, was used to amplify TCR beta CDR3 regions. Using the HTBI primer set, a first-round RT-PCR was run on the TCR CDR3. TCRdb called the multiplex PCR reads again in MiXCR, with one record for every CDR3 protein. Of more than 500,000 distinct CDR3 sequences in the sample, 12% to 15% were seen once. This TCR derives from a woman between 40 and 55 years old with Graves' hyperthyroidism. The V gene is TRBV19, the J gene TRBJ2-4, with no clear D. Sequencing was carried out using blood. CDR3 nucleotides: TGTGCCAGTAGTCTACTGGCTGAAGAGAAAAACATTCAGTACTTC. Amino acids: CASSLLAEEKNIQYF.